A single sample gave rise to the 15 T cell receptor beta chains below, sequenced in a study of cytomegalovirus exposure and HLA in healthy donors. It was with 60 Vbeta and 13 Jbeta primers that the PCR ran. Assay: immunoSEQ multiplex PCR; the TCRdb copy retains only in-frame clones and omits some. This repertoire shows 150,000 to 200,000 clones, 84% found once; its top ten account for 0.38%. Material for sequencing was PBMCs. The source is a boy under 10 years old in good health and CMV-seronegative.

The CDR3 bases are TGTGCCAGCAGCTCCAGGGTTCCCTACAATGAGCAGTTCTTC. Translating gives CASSSRVPYNEQFF. The rearrangement joins TRBV7-9 to TRBJ2-1; tentatively, D is TRBD1 (5 bases). This CDR3 has 14 residues. The germline CDR1 and CDR2 sequences are SEHNR and FQNEAQ (reference sequence). The V and J ends lost 4 bases and 2 bases respectively, with 9 bases between them.

This clone has just one count. The chain has TRBV28 and TRBJ2-7; 7 bases map to TRBD2. The CDR3 is 13 residues long. Trimming removed 3 bases from V and 3 bases from J; junction bases left unmatched: 2. Germline V lookup: CDR1 MDHEN, CDR2 SYDVKM. The CDR3 DNA is TGTGCCAGCAGTTTGACTAGCAGCTACGAGCAGTACTTC. Protein sequence: CASSLTSSYEQYF.

J is TRBJ2-7 and V is TRBV28, with 9 bases aligning to TRBD1. V gave up 6 bases and J gave up 2 bases; unmatched junction bases: 11. Germline CDR1 and CDR2: MDHEN and SYDVKM. CDR3 length equals 16 residues. CDR3 DNA sequence: TGTGCCAGCAGAACCCCGGGACAGGGTAGACCCTACGAGCAGTACTTC. It codes for CASRTPGQGRPYEQYF.

This clone was picked up one time. The V gene is TRBV5-1, the J gene TRBJ2-1; 7 bases line up with TRBD2. Looked up from germline, CDR1 is SGHRS and CDR2 is YFSETQ. J was trimmed by 4 bases and V by 0 bases; bases with no gene match: 16. This CDR3 comprises 19 residues. In DNA, the CDR3 is TGCGCCAGCAGCTTGGCTAGCGGAACTCCTCAAGGAAGGTACAATGAGCAGTTCTTC. Translation gives CASSLASGTPQGRYNEQFF.

This clone was observed a handful of times. The chain is built from TRBV15 and TRBJ2-7; possible D gene TRBD2, 5 bases. CDR1 is LNHNV, CDR2 YYDKDF, per germline (reference sequence). The CDR3 has 14 amino acids. The germline V and J ends were trimmed by 0 bases and 9 bases, with 15 bases remaining between them. The CDR3 bases are TGTGCCACCAGCAGAGATTATACCCTCCGGGGGCAGTACTTC. It is translated as CATSRDYTLRGQYF.

The chain carries TRBV5-1 and TRBJ2-3, with 8 nucleotides matching TRBD2. In germline, CDR1 is SGHRS, CDR2 YFSETQ. This CDR3 is 15 amino acids long. J lost 4 bases, V lost 0 bases, and 4 bases had no gene match. Here the CDR3 reads CASSLEAGAADTQYF. The CDR3 nucleotides read TGCGCCAGCAGCTTGGAAGCGGGAGCGGCAGATACGCAGTATTTT.

This clone was counted between two and nine times. This sequence joins TRBV6-1 and TRBJ2-7; 7 positions match TRBD1. The CDR3 length is 12 residues. Germline CDR1 is MNHNS and CDR2 is SASEGT. The V gene end was trimmed by 7 bases and the J gene end by 6 bases; junction bases not matched to a gene: 6. CDR3 sequence: CASTPGQAEQYF. As DNA, the CDR3 is TGTGCCAGCACCCCCGGACAGGCCGAGCAGTACTTC.

The rearrangement joins TRBV27 to TRBJ2-5; 7 nucleotides line up with TRBD2. V gave up 6 bases and J gave up 2 bases; unmatched junction bases: 9. The CDR3 contains 15 residues. CDR1 is MNHEY, CDR2 SMNVEV, per germline (reference sequence). The CDR3 DNA is TGTGCCAGCAGCCCCCCGCAGGGAGGGCAAGAGACCCAGTACTTC. This codes for CASSPPQGGQETQYF.

This clone occurred once. The chain combines TRBV19 with TRBJ2-2; 7 nucleotides line up with TRBD1. In germline, CDR1 is LNHDA, CDR2 SQIVND (reference sequence). V lost 2 bases to trimming and J lost 1 base; unmatched junction nucleotides: 1. The CDR3 is made up of 15 amino acids. The CDR3 nucleotides read TGTGCCAGTAGTATAACAGGGGAGAACACCGGGGAGCTGTTTTTT. It encodes CASSITGENTGELFF. The full variable domain, with the rest looked up from reference TRBV19 and TRBJ2-2, is DGGITQSPKYLFRKEGQNVTLSCEQNLNHDAMYWYRQDPGQGLRLIYYSQIVNDFQKGDIAEGYSVSREKKESFPLTVTSAQKNPTAFYLCASSITGENTGELFFGEGSRLTVL.

The chain couples TRBV28 to TRBJ1-5, with a tentative D call TRBD1 (5 bases). Germline CDR1 MDHEN, CDR2 SYDVKM. This CDR3 region has 12 residues. V was cut by 10 bases and J by 4 bases, with 11 bases left in between. CDR3 loop: CATQTANQPQHF. The CDR3 DNA is TGTGCCACTCAGACAGCTAATCAGCCCCAGCATTTT.

The rearrangement links TRBV6-9 to TRBJ2-2; possibly TRBD2 for D (5 bases). Germline V CDR1 and CDR2: MNHGY, SVAAGI. Trimming took 7 bases from V and 5 from J, leaving 8 bases between them. The CDR3 extends over 12 amino acids. The CDR3 DNA follows: TGTGCCAGCACCTGGAGGACCGGGGAGCTGTTTTTT. Protein: CASTWRTGELFF.

The chain employs TRBV6-5 and TRBJ1-3; D is unclear. Trimming took off 4 bases at V and 0 bases at J, with 7 bases between the two ends. The CDR3 is made up of 14 amino acids. Germline V CDR1 and CDR2: MNHEY, SVGAGI. The CDR3: CASSSEGSGNTIYF. The CDR3 DNA follows: TGTGCCAGCAGTTCAGAGGGCTCTGGAAACACCATATATTTT.

V and J are TRBV27 and TRBJ2-1, with D possibly TRBD2 on 5 matching bases. The germline V gene encodes CDR1 MNHEY and CDR2 SMNVEV (reference sequence). Trimming shortened V by 6 bases and J by 0 bases, and 12 bases separated the two germline ends. The CDR3 has 15 residues. The CDR3 DNA is TGTGCCAGCAGGCGAGCGGTTAGCTCCTACAATGAGCAGTTCTTC. Amino acids: CASRRAVSSYNEQFF.

This rearrangement joins TRBV7-9 to TRBJ2-3; D may be TRBD2 (6 bases). V shed 5 bases and J shed 2 bases, with 11 bases lying between them. The CDR3 has 14 amino acids. Looked up from germline, CDR1 is SEHNR and CDR2 is FQNEAQ (reference sequence). The CDR3 region has the DNA TGTGCCAGCAGCCCGGGAGCATACACAGATACGCAGTATTTT. As protein: CASSPGAYTDTQYF.

This chain joins TRBV4-2 and TRBJ2-5, with 8 positions matching TRBD1. Germline CDR1 LGHNA, CDR2 YNFKEQ. The CDR3 extends over 15 amino acids. V was clipped by 3 bases and J by 4 bases; unmatched bases: 7. CDR3 protein: CASSQGAGGSETQYF. The DNA of the CDR3 is TGTGCCAGCAGCCAGGGCGCAGGGGGCTCAGAGACCCAGTACTTC.